The TCR beta chain under discussion was sequenced for a study of blood T cell repertoires in COVID-19. Study information: Donors in the United States, Italy and Spain gave samples during acute or convalescent COVID-19.

The length of the CDR3 is 14 residues. With V trimmed by 3 bases and J by 6 bases, 4 bases remained unmatched. Germline V gene data show CDR1 as LGHNA and CDR2 as YNFKEQ. This table comes from immunoSEQ multiplex PCR, and its TCRdb copy is limited to in-frame clones, with some not included. The data hold some 150,000 clones, with around 80% observed a single time. The chain employs TRBV4-2 and TRBJ1-2; 10 bases line up with TRBD1. The TCR comes from a woman aged 45-65 years in a cohort sampled during active or convalescent COVID-19. Sequencing was carried out using peripheral blood. The DNA of the CDR3 is TGTGCCAGCAGCCAGGGGGACAGGGGTAATGGCTACACCTTC. It encodes CASSQGDRGNGYTF.